The 25 T cell receptor beta chains listed next were all sequenced from one sample in a study of low-dose radiotherapy and immunotherapy resistance in tumors. TRAV- and TRBV-specific primers primed first-strand cDNA, covering alpha and beta chains. The authors ran approximately 20 PCR cycles to amplify TCRs with a constant-region primer and V-primer adapter. TCRdb itself ran the reads through MiXCR, one entry per CDR3 protein. The sample lists tens of thousands of distinct CDR3 sequences, less than 30% occurring once. Documented time point: after trial treatment. As to treatment: LDRT plus nivolumab, ipilimumab, low-dose cyclophosphamide and aspirin (RACIN trial). Sequenced material: PBMCs, taken after low-dose radiotherapy plus immunotherapy. The origin of the receptors is a male donor with prostate cancer.

The V gene is TRBV7-2, the J gene TRBJ2-3; tentative D call: TRBD2 (7 bases). V was cut by 5 bases and J by 0 bases, with 15 bases left in between. This CDR3 region has 16 residues. The germline V gene encodes CDR1 SGHTA and CDR2 FQGNSA. The CDR3 DNA sequence: TGTGCCAGCAGCCCCGGGGGGCCTCCTAGCACAGATACGCAGTATTTT. It translates to CASSPGGPPSTDTQYF.

V usage is TRBV12-3 or TRBV12-4 and J usage is TRBJ1-5; 7 nucleotides match TRBD1. The CDR3 is 16 amino acids. After removal of 5 bases from V and 6 bases from J, the junction contained 13 bases not matched to a gene. In DNA, the CDR3 is TGTGCCAGCAGTCCGGGACAGTACCCAGGGGTTCAGCCCCAGCATTTT. The encoded protein is CASSPGQYPGVQPQHF.

At least ten counts were recorded for this clonotype. The chain is built from TRBV12-3 or TRBV12-4 and TRBJ1-5, with TRBD1 matching 8 bases. Trimming at V came to 4 bases and at J to 2 bases, leaving 4 bases not matched to a gene. The CDR3 loop spans 15 amino acids. Here the CDR3 DNA reads TGTGCCAGCAGTTCACCGGGACAGGGCAATCAGCCCCAGCATTTT. It encodes CASSSPGQGNQPQHF.

Details on this clonotype: This likely traces to a read error, being one base from a far larger clone. The chain employs TRBV6-8 and TRBJ2-4; 8 nucleotides line up with TRBD2. This CDR3 comprises 16 residues. Germline V CDR1 and CDR2: MNHGY, SAAAGT. The chain's CDR3 is CACSPNLAGILNIQYF. CDR3 nucleotides: TGTGCCTGCAGCCCTAACTTAGCGGGAATTTTAAACATTCAGTACTTC.

The sample holds many counts of this clonotype. The V and J genes are TRBV14 and TRBJ1-5; D unresolved. The CDR3 is 14 amino acids. Trimming pared 4 bases from V and 1 base from J, leaving 8 bases between. The germline CDR1 and CDR2 sequences are SGHDN and FVKESK. Here the CDR3 DNA reads TGTGCCAGCAGCCGTCAATCCAGCAATCAGCCCCAGCATTTT. Amino acid sequence: CASSRQSSNQPQHF.

This clonotype was recorded many times. This sequence joins TRBV29-1 and TRBJ2-7, with D maybe TRBD2 (6 bases). CDR3 length: 12 amino acids. The germline V and J ends were trimmed by 4 bases and 5 bases, with 12 bases remaining between them. Germline V lookup: CDR1 SQVTM, CDR2 ANQGSEA. CDR3: CSVGDSRHEQYF. DNA of the CDR3: TGCAGCGTTGGGGACTCCCGACACGAGCAGTACTTC.

On this clonotype itself: With a much larger clone just one base away, this may be a read error. V gene TRBV19 combines with J gene TRBJ1-5; D unresolved. V was clipped by 3 bases and J by 5 bases, with 14 bases between them. Germline assignment: CDR1 LNHDA and CDR2 SQIVND (reference sequence). This CDR3 is 15 amino acids long. CDR3 residues: CASSIGHWRDQPQHF. The CDR3 DNA reads as TGTGCCAGTAGTATTGGGCACTGGAGGGATCAGCCCCAGCATTTT.

This chain links TRBV6-1 with TRBJ2-7, with D possibly being TRBD1 (6 bases). The V gene's germline CDR1 is MNHNS and CDR2 SASEGT. The CDR3 loop spans 14 amino acids. Deletions cut 5 bases from V and 0 bases from J, with 11 bases between. This CDR3 reads CASSTGWFSYEQYF. The CDR3 nucleotides are TGTGCCAGCAGTACAGGGTGGTTCTCCTACGAGCAGTACTTC.

Concerning this clonotype: With a far larger clone one base away, a read error is the likely cause. The rearrangement uses TRBV7-9 and TRBJ2-1, with a tentative D call TRBD1 (6 bases). The closer fit of TRBJ2-7 to the DNA end suggests the J call may be wrong. Germline values: CDR1 SEHNR, CDR2 FQNEAQ (reference sequence). CDR3 length: 14 amino acids. The CDR3 spells CASSPAIVGAEQYF. CDR3 nucleotide sequence: TGTGCCAGCAGCCCGGCAATAGTGGGGGCTGAGCAGTACTTC.

This clonotype was observed many times. V gene TRBV5-4 combines with J gene TRBJ2-3; 8 bases map to TRBD2. From germline, CDR1 is SGHNT and CDR2 YYREEE (reference sequence). The CDR3 has 15 amino acids. J lost 9 bases, V lost 0 bases, and 9 bases had no gene match. Here the CDR3 reads CASSLATSGAQTQYF. CDR3 DNA sequence: TGTGCCAGCAGCTTGGCCACTAGCGGAGCACAGACGCAGTATTTT.

This clonotype was observed a handful of times. The chain joins TRBV2 to TRBJ2-1, with 7 positions matching TRBD2. The V and J ends lost 2 bases and 2 bases, in that order; junction bases with no gene match: 6. The CDR3 loop spans 16 amino acids. Germline V gene data show CDR1 as SNHLY and CDR2 as FYNNEI. The CDR3 DNA reads TGTGCCAGCAGTGAAACGGGGCTAGCGGCCTACAATGAGCAGTTCTTC. Translating it yields CASSETGLAAYNEQFF.

This clonotype was observed at least ten times. The DNA for the CDR3 is TGCAGCGTTCAATACGGGACGGCGAGCACAGATACGCAGTATTTT. Translating gives CSVQYGTASTDTQYF. The V and J genes are TRBV29-1 and TRBJ2-3; D tentatively reads TRBD1 or TRBD2 (5 bases each). The V and J ends lost 5 bases and 0 bases respectively, with 15 bases between them. Germline V CDR1 and CDR2: SQVTM, ANQGSEA. The CDR3 runs to 15 residues.

The CDR3 nucleotides read TGTGCCAGCAGTTTTGGGACTAATGCCGGACAGGAGAGCTCCTACGAGCAGTACTTC. Translated: CASSFGTNAGQESSYEQYF. The V gene is TRBV6-2 or TRBV6-3, the J gene TRBJ2-7, with D perhaps being TRBD1 or TRBD2 (7 bases each). V dropped 4 bases and J dropped 0 bases, with 25 bases sitting between them. This CDR3 contains 19 residues. Germline V lookup: CDR1 MNHEY, CDR2 SVGEGT.

This clonotype was counted many times. The chain uses TRBV4-1 and TRBJ2-1, with D possibly matching TRBD2 (5 bases). Germline lookup yields CDR1 MGHRA and CDR2 YSYEKL. Trimming took off 1 base at V and 0 bases at J, with 7 bases between the two ends. The CDR3 is 15 residues long. CDR3: CASSQAGTSYNEQFF. As DNA, the CDR3 is TGCGCCAGCAGCCAAGCGGGAACCTCCTACAATGAGCAGTTCTTC.

The V call is TRBV20-1, the J call TRBJ2-7; 8 bases are a match to TRBD1. The CDR3 totals 12 residues. With V trimmed by 5 bases and J by 3 bases, 3 bases remained unmatched. CDR1 is DFQATT, CDR2 SNEGSKA, per germline (reference sequence). The chain's CDR3 is CSAGQGSYEQYF. The DNA of the CDR3 is TGCAGTGCTGGACAGGGTAGCTACGAGCAGTACTTC.

Judged by abundance, this clonotype is medium-sized. This chain links TRBV27 with TRBJ2-7, with no clear D. The CDR3 loop spans 12 amino acids. The germline V and J ends were trimmed by 7 bases and 4 bases, with 11 bases remaining between them. CDR1 is MNHEY, CDR2 SMNVEV, per germline (reference sequence). The CDR3 loop reads CASTLAWYEQYF. CDR3 DNA: TGTGCCAGCACCCTCGCGTGGTACGAGCAGTACTTC.

This clonotype was seen many times. This rearrangement joins TRBV11-2 to TRBJ1-4; 9 nucleotides align to TRBD1. The CDR3 spans 14 residues. CDR1 and CDR2 from the germline V gene are SGHAT and FQNNGV. Trimming took 5 bases from V and 7 from J; bases not matched to a gene: 5. CDR3 amino acids: CASSAQGAGEKLFF. DNA for the CDR3: TGTGCCAGCAGCGCACAGGGGGCAGGTGAAAAACTGTTTTTT.

The genes are TRBV5-1 and TRBJ2-1; 13 bases are shared with TRBD2. Germline lookup yields CDR1 SGHRS and CDR2 YFSETQ. The CDR3 runs 20 residues. With 3 bases clipped from V and 6 bases from J, the junction kept 18 bases outside the gene matches. This CDR3 is CASSSVGTSGKWEFFNEQFF. The DNA of the CDR3 is TGCGCCAGCAGCTCAGTAGGGACTAGCGGGAAATGGGAGTTTTTCAATGAGCAGTTCTTC. The whole variable domain, remainder taken from reference TRBV5-1 and TRBJ2-1, is KAGVTQTPRYLIKTRGQQVTLSCSPISGHRSVSWYQQTPGQGLQFLFEYFSETQRNKGNFPGRFSGRQFSNSRSEMNVSTLELGDSALYLCASSSVGTSGKWEFFNEQFFGPGTRLTVL.

This clonotype showed up many times. The chain recombines TRBV5-4 with TRBJ2-7; D is unclear. Between the trimmed V and J ends, which lost 5 bases and 0 bases, there was a span of 9 bases. The CDR3 has 13 residues. Germline CDR1 is SGHNT and CDR2 is YYREEE (reference sequence). The CDR3 sequence is CASRPGLSYEQYF. The CDR3 region has the DNA TGTGCCAGCAGGCCGGGCCTCTCCTACGAGCAGTACTTC. Based on the CDR3 plus reference TRBV5-4 and TRBJ2-7, the full variable domain is ETGVTQSPTHLIKTRGQQVTLRCSSQSGHNTVSWYQQALGQGPQFIFQYYREEENGRGNFPPRFSGLQFPNYSSELNVNALELDDSALYLCASRPGLSYEQYFGPGTRLTVT.

This clonotype was recorded many times. Here the CDR3 reads CASSEPGANQPQHF. The CDR3 DNA sequence: TGCGCCAGCAGTGAGCCCGGGGCCAATCAGCCCCAGCATTTT. The chain links TRBV10-2 to TRBJ1-5, with D possibly TRBD1 on 5 matching bases. V lost 2 bases and J lost 3, with 8 bases in between. Germline loops: CDR1 WSHSY, CDR2 SAAADI. The CDR3 contains 14 residues.

This clonotype occurred many times. Here the CDR3 DNA reads TGTGCCAGCAGCGCCGGGACAGGGTCATACGAGCAGTACTTC. It is translated as CASSAGTGSYEQYF. The rearrangement uses TRBV5-6 and TRBJ2-7; 9 bases line up with TRBD1. Trimming took 4 bases from V and 4 from J; bases not matched to a gene: 6. The CDR3 length is 14 residues. Germline lookup yields CDR1 SGHDT and CDR2 YYEEEE.

This clonotype was seen ten or more times. The chain employs TRBV2 and TRBJ2-5; TRBD1 matches 11 bases. CDR1 and CDR2 (germline): SNHLY, FYNNEI. This CDR3 contains 15 residues. V shed 8 bases, J shed 4 bases, and the junction held 9 bases outside the gene matches. DNA for the CDR3: TGTGCCAGCCCCGAGGACAGGGGGCAGAGAGAGACCCAGTACTTC. This encodes CASPEDRGQRETQYF.

Concerning this clonotype: A far larger clone is one nucleotide away, so this likely arose from a read error. V gene TRBV28 combines with J gene TRBJ2-1, with 12 nucleotides matching TRBD2. The CDR3 loop spans 15 amino acids. The V and J ends lost 5 bases and 8 bases, in that order; junction bases with no gene match: 7. Germline V gene data show CDR1 as MDHEN and CDR2 as SYDVKM. The CDR3 DNA follows: TGTGCCAGCAGTGATTTGACTAGCGGGAGCTATGAGCAGTTCTTC. Translated: CASSDLTSGSYEQFF.

This clonotype was counted ten times or more. V and J are TRBV30 and TRBJ1-4; D not resolved. The germline CDR1 and CDR2 sequences are GTSNPN and SVGIG (reference sequence). The CDR3 totals 11 residues. Trimming pared 0 bases from V and 10 bases from J, leaving 6 bases between. The CDR3: CAWSVPGKLFF. DNA of the CDR3: TGTGCCTGGAGTGTACCGGGAAAACTGTTTTTT. Based on the CDR3 plus reference TRBV30 and TRBJ1-4, the full variable domain is SQTIHQWPATLVQPVGSPLSLECTVEGTSNPNLYWYRQAAGRGLQLLFYSVGIGQISSEVPQNLSASRPQDRQFILSSKKLLLSDSGFYLCAWSVPGKLFFGSGTQLSVL.

This clonotype has ten or more counts. A far larger clone is one base from this, pointing to a likely read error. The rearrangement joins TRBV7-3 to TRBJ2-7; 8 nucleotides line up with TRBD2. Unmatched junction bases numbered 26, after V lost 0 bases and J lost 7 bases. Germline CDR1 is SGHTA and CDR2 is FQGTGA. The CDR3 runs to 21 residues. CDR3 loop: CASSLTPLFPSGGSERNEQYF. CDR3 in DNA: TGTGCCAGCAGCTTAACCCCCCTTTTTCCGAGCGGGGGCTCGGAGCGCAATGAGCAGTACTTC.